Described below is a single TCR beta chain sequence and its context. Its target antigen remains unknown. There are no base qualities to consult, and no much larger clone falls within one base. The collaborating institutions used their own protocols to collect whole blood in K2EDTA tubes. For TCRbeta analysis, collaborator samples were shipped as frozen whole blood, as isolated PBMCs, or as DNA extracted from either sample type. These data belong to a study of blood T cell repertoires in COVID-19 (dated by TCRdb to the early 2020s). With respect to the entire study: Samples covering the acute and convalescent phases of COVID-19 were provided by collaborators in the United States, Italy and Spain. The prospective study material was composed of cDNA or gDNA derived from T cells, B-cell-depleted T cells, or PBMCs. Deeply sampled blood TCRbeta repertoires from subjects exposed to, actively infected with, or recovered from COVID-19 were included in the dataset. The repertoires were released in a freely available public database meant as a resource for research on the immune response to SARS-CoV-2. Samples were obtained from the ongoing ImmuneRACE study (first 160 participants) and from some 1,200 subjects provided by 6 global collaborators. A de-identified subject ID, COVID-19 status, age in years and sex were almost always included in the sample metadata. Where HLA class I and class II types were available, the types were taken from metadata supplied by the sample provider, not from assay-based typing. What the research found in general, with its limitations: The amount of clinical and demographic metadata varied by source and participant and was provided uncurated.

TCRbeta CDR3 regions were amplified from genomic DNA using the immunoSEQ Assay, a bias-controlled multiplex PCR. The source study handled its data this way. The number of nucleated cells in each sample was estimated from the amplification of reference gene primers within the assay. To quantify the absolute abundance of each unique TCRbeta CDR3 rearrangement, sequence reads were collapsed and filtered. Productive Simpson clonality was computed per sample as the square root of Simpson's diversity index over productive rearrangements. TCRdb's version of the immuneACCESS table is confined to in-frame rearrangements and falls short of the full clone set. An unresolved V gene accounts for under half of the shortfall where checked; the remainder is of unknown origin. The V and J calls and clone size are taken from that table; D and trimming were inferred from the DNA. Across this sample there are around 99,000 clones, with 70% to 90% seen only once. The ten largest clones add up to around 1.1% of the sample.

The germline V gene sets CDR1 to SGHDN and CDR2 to FVKESK. Between the V and J ends, shortened by 4 bases and 7 bases respectively, the junction contains 8 bases. From cysteine to phenylalanine, the CDR3 is 13 amino acids long. The CDR3 DNA has 39 bases and is translated from base 1. The sequence was collected from a human donor in a cohort sampled during active COVID-19. Sequencing was performed on peripheral blood. The chain is encoded by TRBV14 joined to TRBJ1-6; confidence is insufficient to name the D gene. The CDR3 protein is CASSPYWNSPLHF. The nucleotide sequence is TGTGCCAGCAGCCCCTATTGGAATTCACCCCTCCACTTT.